This TCR beta chain comes out of a study of vaccination and CD4 T cells after COVID-19. Cultured CD4+ T-cell DNA underwent Oncomine TCR Beta short-read sequencing. From the PCR reads, TCRdb called clonotypes with MiXCR, one entry per CDR3 protein. The sample consists of approximately 13,000 distinct CDR3 sequences, 63% of them appearing once. The germline gives CDR1 SEHNR, CDR2 FQNEAQ (reference sequence). This CDR3 spans 14 amino acids. V lost 1 base, J lost 4 bases, and 11 bases lay in between. As to treatment: roughly 11-day PBMC culture with coronavirus spike peptide pools or control peptides (ViraFEST assay). Negative selection recovered the CD4+ T cells once they had spent about eleven days in culture. With regard to this clonotype: What it binds is not known.

This TCR came from a human donor who had recovered from COVID-19. The chain is built from TRBV7-9 and TRBJ2-7, with D possibly matching TRBD1 (6 bases). What was sequenced was CD4+ T cells from blood, cultured in vitro. The CDR3 DNA follows: TGTGCCAGCAGCTTAGGGACAGTGGGATACGAGCAGTACTTC. Its protein is CASSLGTVGYEQYF.